The rows below give T cell receptor beta chains drawn from one sample of a study of blood T cell repertoires in COVID-19. This table comes from immunoSEQ multiplex PCR, and its TCRdb copy is limited to in-frame clones, with some not included. The sample gives about 140,000 clones, 70% to 90% of which show up once; roughly 3.5% is in the top ten. The sample comprised PBMCs or T cells enriched from blood (not recorded which). The receptors here all came from a woman aged 45-65 years with acute COVID-19. The CDR3 runs from the conserved cysteine through the conserved F or W. The order of the fields is D gene, J gene, CDR3 length, clone size, V gene, CDR3 DNA, CDR3 protein. The D gene is left open where the match is weak. Size tells how often a clone was seen (once, few, many) or the class of an expanded clone, and some rows leave it out.

d_gene: -; j_gene: TRBJ2-2; len: 15; abundance: -; v_gene: TRBV7-9; CDR3nt: TGTGCCAGCAGCTTAGCGGGACTTAACACCGGGGAGCTGTTTTTT; CDR3aa: CASSLAGLNTGELFF
d_gene: -; j_gene: TRBJ1-2; len: 15; abundance: -; v_gene: TRBV6-5; CDR3nt: TGTGCCAGCAGGTCGGCGGGGACTGATAACTATGGCTACACCTTC; CDR3aa: CASRSAGTDNYGYTF
d_gene: -; j_gene: TRBJ1-6; len: 17; abundance: -; v_gene: TRBV24-1; CDR3nt: TGTGCCACCAGCGGGACGGAACCTCCTCCGGGGGATTCACCCCTCCACTTT; CDR3aa: CATSGTEPPPGDSPLHF
d_gene: -; j_gene: TRBJ2-7; len: 11; abundance: few; v_gene: TRBV28; CDR3nt: TGTGCCAGCTCGACTACGGGCGAGCAGTACTTC; CDR3aa: CASSTTGEQYF
d_gene: -; j_gene: TRBJ2-1; len: 14; abundance: -; v_gene: TRBV5-1; CDR3nt: TGCGCCAGCAGCTACGCTGGGGGCGGGGGTGAGCAGTTCTTC; CDR3aa: CASSYAGGGGEQFF
d_gene: TRBD1; j_gene: TRBJ1-3; len: 14; abundance: -; v_gene: TRBV5-1; CDR3nt: TGCGCCAGCAGTTTACAGGGGACTGGAAACACCATATATTTT; CDR3aa: CASSLQGTGNTIYF
d_gene: TRBD1; j_gene: TRBJ2-5; len: 13; abundance: -; v_gene: TRBV29-1; CDR3nt: TGCAGCGTAGACAGGGAAACCCAAGAGACCCAGTACTTC; CDR3aa: CSVDRETQETQYF
d_gene: -; j_gene: TRBJ1-1; len: 12; abundance: -; v_gene: TRBV11-2; CDR3nt: TGTGCCAGCAGCTTATTCCGGACTGAAGCTTTCTTT; CDR3aa: CASSLFRTEAFF
d_gene: -; j_gene: TRBJ2-1; len: 14; abundance: -; v_gene: TRBV5-4; CDR3nt: TGTGCCAGCAGCTTTGGGGGGGCCAACAATGAGCAGTTCTTC; CDR3aa: CASSFGGANNEQFF
d_gene: TRBD2; j_gene: TRBJ2-5; len: 17; abundance: once; v_gene: TRBV7-8; CDR3nt: TGTGCCAGCATGTCTACCGGGACTAGCGGGTCGCAAGAGACCCAGTACTTC; CDR3aa: CASMSTGTSGSQETQYF